The rows below give T cell receptor beta chains drawn from one sample of a study of shared clonotypes between healthy human individuals. TCRdb's copy holds only in-frame clones and misses some; the assay was immunoSEQ multiplex PCR. The profile shows roughly 500,000 clones, 79% of them singletons. The sequenced sample was PBMCs. These receptor sequences come from a woman in her 40s in good health. Some clones in this sample may be carry-over from other donors' samples. Each CDR3 is given with its conserved first and last residue. A D gene is named only where the DNA matches it firmly. Size values are once, few and many counts, or a class for expanded clones, and some rows have none.

CDR3 DNA	CDR3 protein	D gene	J gene	V gene	clone size
TGTGCCACCGGCGGGGGGAACACTGAAGCTTTCTTT	CATGGGNTEAFF	-	TRBJ1-1	TRBV5-6	-
TGCGCCAGCAGTGAGTCCCGGCTAGCTGATTTCTCCTACAATGAGCAGTTCTTC	CASSESRLADFSYNEQFF	-	TRBJ2-1	TRBV10-2	-
TGTGCCAGCAGCCAAGATGGGGACAAAGGAAACACCATATATTTT	CASSQDGDKGNTIYF	-	TRBJ1-3	TRBV4-2	-
TGTGCCAGCAGTGCCATGCCAGATACGCAGTATTTT	CASSAMPDTQYF	-	TRBJ2-3	TRBV6-1	-
TGTGCCAGCAGCCTCGACAGGCAAGAGACCCAGTACTTC	CASSLDRQETQYF	-	TRBJ2-5	TRBV7-3	-
TGTGCCAGCAGCTTAGATTCGCCCTACGAGCAGTACTTC	CASSLDSPYEQYF	-	TRBJ2-7	TRBV7-2	-
TGCGCCAGCAGCCAAGGACAAGCGCTCAGAGATACGCAGTATTTT	CASSQGQALRDTQYF	-	TRBJ2-3	TRBV4-3	-
TGTGCCAGCAGCTTGCTTCTAGCGGGAGGAAGCACAGATACGCAGTATTTT	CASSLLLAGGSTDTQYF	TRBD2	TRBJ2-3	TRBV5-4	once
TGTGCCAGCACCGGACGAGACAGGGGTGTTAATTCACCCCTCCACTTT	CASTGRDRGVNSPLHF	TRBD1	TRBJ1-6	TRBV2	-
TGTGCCAGCAGTTACTCGATCGCGTCTCGCGGTGAGCAGTTCTTC	CASSYSIASRGEQFF	-	TRBJ2-1	TRBV6-5	few
TGTGCCAGCAGGTGGGCCTGGGGACTCGATGAGCAGTTCTTC	CASRWAWGLDEQFF	-	TRBJ2-1	TRBV27	-
TGTGCCAGCAGCGGGCGGACAGGGGAAAAACTGTTTTTT	CASSGRTGEKLFF	TRBD1	TRBJ1-4	TRBV5-6	-
TGCGCCAGCAGCCGGAGGACGTCAAGCAATCAGCCCCAGCATTTT	CASSRRTSSNQPQHF	-	TRBJ1-5	TRBV4-1	once
TGTGCCAGTAGCAGGCGGGACAGTAATTCACCCCTCCACTTT	CASSRRDSNSPLHF	TRBD1	TRBJ1-6	TRBV19	-
TGTGCCAGCAGTCCCTTCATAGCGGGAGCGGACAATGAGCAGTTCTTC	CASSPFIAGADNEQFF	TRBD2	TRBJ2-1	TRBV28	-
TGTGCCAGTAGTACCCCCAGGCGCACAGATACGCAGTATTTT	CASSTPRRTDTQYF	-	TRBJ2-3	TRBV19	few
TGCGCCAGCAGCCCAGCTCCGGGACCTGGAAGGGGTGGCTACACCTTC	CASSPAPGPGRGGYTF	-	TRBJ1-2	TRBV5-1	once
TGTGCCAGCTCCCTAGGGGGGGGCTACGAGCAGTACTTC	CASSLGGGYEQYF	-	TRBJ2-7	TRBV6-5	few
TGTGCCAGCTCACCGAGCGGGAGACCTGAGCAGTTCTTC	CASSPSGRPEQFF	TRBD2	TRBJ2-1	TRBV18	-
TGTGCCAGCAGCTCCCGTGGGACAGGGGGCACAGATACGCAGTATTTT	CASSSRGTGGTDTQYF	TRBD1	TRBJ2-3	TRBV7-6	-
TGTGCCACCGCCTGGGGTGCCCCCTTTGGGGCCACAGATACGCAGTATTTT	CATAWGAPFGATDTQYF	-	TRBJ2-3	TRBV7-9	-
TGCGCCAGCAGTGACAGAAGTACCTACTATGGCTACACCTTC	CASSDRSTYYGYTF	-	TRBJ1-2	TRBV10-2	-
TGTGCCAGCAGCACAACGGACAGGGCCCACGAGCAGTACTTC	CASSTTDRAHEQYF	TRBD1	TRBJ2-7	TRBV7-9	-
TGTGCCAGCAGCTCCCAGGCCCCCGAGGAGCTGTTTTTT	CASSSQAPEELFF	-	TRBJ2-2	TRBV7-9	-
TGTGCCAGCAGCCAAGATAGGTACAATGAGCAGTTCTTC	CASSQDRYNEQFF	-	TRBJ2-1	TRBV5-4	-
TGTGCCAGCAGCGCTAGCCCCGGTTGGGCAGATACGCAGTATTTT	CASSASPGWADTQYF	-	TRBJ2-3	TRBV9	-
TGTGCCAGCGAGCCCTCGTACTCTGGAAACACCATATATTTT	CASEPSYSGNTIYF	-	TRBJ1-3	TRBV18	once
TGTGCCAGCACACTGCATACTTACAATGAGCAGTTCTTC	CASTLHTYNEQFF	-	TRBJ2-1	TRBV2	-
TGCGCCAGCAGCCAGGGGTTGGGGTCGAGCGGGGAGCTGTTTTTT	CASSQGLGSSGELFF	-	TRBJ2-2	TRBV4-3	once
TGTGCCTGGAGTGTAACAGGGTATCGGGTGAATCAGCCCCAGCATTTT	CAWSVTGYRVNQPQHF	-	TRBJ1-5	TRBV30	-
TGTGCCAGCAGTTCGACAGGGGCCGGGGCCAACGTCCTGACTTTC	CASSSTGAGANVLTF	TRBD1	TRBJ2-6	TRBV28	-
TGTGCCAGTAGTCCCCGTAAATTCGGGACAGATACGCAGTATTTT	CASSPRKFGTDTQYF	-	TRBJ2-3	TRBV19	-
TGTGCCAGCAGCTTGGACAGGCCAACTGAAGCTTTCTTT	CASSLDRPTEAFF	TRBD1	TRBJ1-1	TRBV7-2	-
TGTGCCAGCAGCTCCCTGACGTACAATGAGCAGTTCTTC	CASSSLTYNEQFF	-	TRBJ2-1	TRBV6-5	-
TGTGCCAGCAGCCAAGAATTAGGGCACCCGGGGTTCACTGAAGCTTTCTTT	CASSQELGHPGFTEAFF	-	TRBJ1-1	TRBV4-2	-
TGTGCCAGCAGCTTAACGACAGGGGGTGTTTGGGATACGCAGTATTTT	CASSLTTGGVWDTQYF	TRBD1	TRBJ2-3	TRBV11-2	-
TGTGCCAGCAGTTACAAATGGCTAAAAAACACCGGGGAGCTGTTTTTT	CASSYKWLKNTGELFF	-	TRBJ2-2	TRBV6-6	-
TGTGCCAGCACCCAGAGGGACAGCTCTGGAAACACCATATATTTT	CASTQRDSSGNTIYF	TRBD1	TRBJ1-3	TRBV2	-
TGTGCCAGCAGTCCGGACGGAGCCTATGGCTACACCTTC	CASSPDGAYGYTF	-	TRBJ1-2	TRBV6-4	-
TGCGCCAGCAGCCAAGCCTGGGGGAGCTCCTACGAGCAGTACTTC	CASSQAWGSSYEQYF	-	TRBJ2-7	TRBV4-1	-
TGTGCCAGCAGCTTATTTTACAGTGGGTACGAGCAGTACTTC	CASSLFYSGYEQYF	-	TRBJ2-7	TRBV7-2	once
TGTGCCAGTGGACAAGGGGATGAAGCTTTCTTT	CASGQGDEAFF	-	TRBJ1-1	TRBV19	-
TGTGCCAGCAGGGGGACAGGGTCTGGCTACACCTTC	CASRGTGSGYTF	TRBD1	TRBJ1-2	TRBV2	many
TGTGCCAGCAGCTTGTCGCGGACTGAAGCTTTCTTT	CASSLSRTEAFF	-	TRBJ1-1	TRBV5-6	once
TGCGCCAGCAGCTGGGGACTAGCGGGAGGTGACGATACGCAGTATTTT	CASSWGLAGGDDTQYF	TRBD2	TRBJ2-3	TRBV5-1	few
TGTGCCAGCAGCCAAATGCGGACTAGCGACGAGCAGTACTTC	CASSQMRTSDEQYF	TRBD2	TRBJ2-7	TRBV4-2	-